The T cell receptor beta chain under discussion was sequenced for a study of blood T cell repertoires in COVID-19. The wider study: Sample material is recorded as cDNA or gDNA derived from T cells, B-cell-depleted T cells, or PBMCs.

This CDR3 is built from 16 residues. From germline, CDR1 is ENHRY and CDR2 SYGVKD. V lost 2 bases to trimming and J lost 8 bases; unmatched junction nucleotides: 9. In the authors' methods: Estimates of nucleated cell counts were drawn from the amplification of reference gene primers. This table comes from immunoSEQ multiplex PCR, and its TCRdb copy is limited to in-frame clones, with some not included. The DNA gave D and trimming, while V, J and clone size come from that table. Among approximately 190,000 clones listed, 84% were seen once. This study enrolled people aged roughly 18 to 89 from roughly 22 US geographic areas. Exposed enrollees encountered a COVID-19 case at some point within 2 weeks before study entry.

Specimen: PBMCs or T cells enriched from blood (not recorded which). V gene TRBV10-3 combines with J gene TRBJ1-6, with 7 bases aligning to TRBD1. The sequence came from a woman aged 30 to 39 who had been exposed to COVID-19. The CDR3 protein is CAISEREGGRYSPLHF. CDR3 sequence (DNA): TGTGCCATCAGTGAGCGGGAAGGGGGCAGATATTCACCCCTCCACTTT.